This T cell receptor (beta chain) emerged from a study of cytomegalovirus exposure and HLA in healthy donors. Study background: Among the roughly 400 genotyped donors, 70% to 90% were placed in the Caucasian-associated ancestry cluster. Study-wide results and limits: Most TCR sequences were rare, but some public TCRs occurred in many donors.

For this clone: Its antigen is unidentified.

Trimming took 1 base from V and 3 from J, leaving 7 bases between them. This CDR3 contains 13 residues. Per germline, CDR1 LGHNA and CDR2 YNFKEQ. Primers for the PCR totalled 60 Vbeta and 13 Jbeta. Sequencing used immunoSEQ multiplex PCR; TCRdb keeps in-frame clones, though not all of them. The sample has around 150,000 clones, about four fifths seen once. This rearrangement joins TRBV4-2 to TRBJ2-7; tentatively, D is TRBD2 (6 bases). This receptor was obtained from a human donor in good health. The sequencing sample was made of PBMCs. CDR3: CASSQGRDYEQYF. In DNA, the CDR3 is TGTGCCAGCAGCCAAGGGAGGGACTACGAGCAGTACTTC.